Below are 7 T cell receptor beta chains sequenced from a single sample in a study of blood T cell repertoires in COVID-19. Sequencing was performed with immunoSEQ multiplex PCR; in TCRdb, only in-frame clones are kept and a portion is missing. The table lists 100,000 to 150,000 clones, roughly three quarters of them singletons. The sequencing input was peripheral blood. Receptors originate from a man aged 35-49 years with active or convalescent COVID-19.

This sequence joins TRBV18 and TRBJ2-7; 10 nucleotides agree with TRBD1. There are 17 residues in the CDR3. Germline V lookup: CDR1 KGHSH, CDR2 LQKENI. V shed 6 bases, J shed 2 bases, and the junction held 13 bases outside the gene matches. DNA of the CDR3: TGTGCCAGCTCCCGCGACTTTCCGGGACAGGGGCCCTACGAGCAGTACTTC. Translation gives CASSRDFPGQGPYEQYF. Full variable domain (missing parts from reference TRBV18 and TRBJ2-7): NAGVMQNPRHLVRRRGQEARLRCSPMKGHSHVYWYRQLPEEGLKFMVYLQKENIIDESGMPKERFSAEFPKEGPSILRIQQVVRGDSAAYFCASSRDFPGQGPYEQYFGPGTRLTVT.

V is TRBV6-2 or TRBV6-3 and J is TRBJ1-5; TRBD1 matches at 9 bases. Per the germline V gene, CDR1 is MNHEY and CDR2 is SVGEGT. The V gene end was trimmed by 5 bases and the J gene end by 4 bases; junction bases not matched to a gene: 6. The CDR3 totals 15 residues. The CDR3 bases are TGTGCCAGCAGTCCCGGGACAGGGACAAATCAGCCCCAGCATTTT. It codes for CASSPGTGTNQPQHF.

This chain links TRBV7-9 with TRBJ2-1, with TRBD2 matching over 10 bases. Trimming removed 8 bases from V and 8 bases from J; junction bases left unmatched: 12. Germline V gene lookup returns CDR1 SEHNR and CDR2 FQNEAQ (reference sequence). CDR3 length: 15 amino acids. CDR3 loop: CASGPLAGSTHEQFF. Written as DNA, the CDR3 is TGTGCCAGCGGACCACTAGCGGGAAGTACCCATGAGCAGTTCTTC.

V is TRBV9 and J is TRBJ1-2; TRBD1 matches 9 bases. Unmatched junction bases numbered 3, after V lost 2 bases and J lost 1 base. Germline CDR1 SGDLS, CDR2 YYNGEE. This CDR3 spans 15 amino acids. The CDR3 loop is CASSVRDRVNYGYTF. CDR3 DNA sequence: TGTGCCAGCAGCGTTAGGGACAGGGTTAACTATGGCTACACCTTC.

The V call is TRBV9, the J call TRBJ1-1; weak D call: TRBD1 (5 bases). The CDR3 length is 13 residues. V shed 2 bases and J shed 6 bases, with 11 bases lying between them. CDR1 and CDR2 (germline): SGDLS, YYNGEE. In DNA form, the CDR3 reads TGTGCCAGCAGCGTCCGGCCGGGGGCTGAAGCTTTCTTT. This codes for CASSVRPGAEAFF.

The chain links TRBV9 to TRBJ2-7; 9 bases are a match to TRBD2. V was pared by 7 bases and J by 6 bases, with 17 bases of the junction left unmatched. In germline, CDR1 is SGDLS, CDR2 YYNGEE. This CDR3 region has 16 residues. CDR3 bases: TGTGCCAGCGGGGACCCTAGCGGGACCGTTCCGGGCGAGCAGTACTTC. This sequence encodes CASGDPSGTVPGEQYF.

The rearrangement joins TRBV30 to TRBJ1-4, with 11 bases aligning to TRBD1. With V trimmed by 5 bases and J by 7 bases, 3 bases remained unmatched. The V gene's germline CDR1 is GTSNPN and CDR2 SVGIG (reference sequence). CDR3 length: 13 residues. In DNA form, the CDR3 reads TGTGCCTGGGCCGGGACAGGGGGTGAAAAACTGTTTTTT. This codes for CAWAGTGGEKLFF.